This T cell receptor beta chain was identified during a study of blood T cell repertoires in COVID-19. The protocol was immunoSEQ multiplex PCR, while the TCRdb copy is restricted to in-frame clones and leaves out a portion. The table lists about 400,000 clones, 87% of them singletons. The germline V and J ends were trimmed by 5 bases and 5 bases, with 15 bases remaining between them. Germline V gives CDR1 MDHEN, CDR2 SYDVKM. The length of the CDR3 is 15 residues. The sequence was obtained from a man aged 40-50 years in a cohort exposed to, infected with or recovered from COVID-19 (not recorded which). Sequenced input: PBMCs or T cells enriched from blood (not recorded which). V and J are TRBV28 and TRBJ2-2; D is perhaps TRBD1 (5 bases). CDR3 residues: CASSPHSGLTGELFF. The CDR3 region has the DNA TGTGCCAGCAGTCCTCATTCAGGGTTAACCGGGGAGCTGTTTTTT. The full variable domain, in which reference TRBV28 and TRBJ2-2 provide the parts outside the CDR3, is DVKVTQSSRYLVKRTGEKVFLECVQDMDHENMFWYRQDPGLGLRLIYFSYDVKMKEKGDIPEGYSVSREKKERFSLILESASTNQTSMYLCASSPHSGLTGELFFGEGSRLTVL.